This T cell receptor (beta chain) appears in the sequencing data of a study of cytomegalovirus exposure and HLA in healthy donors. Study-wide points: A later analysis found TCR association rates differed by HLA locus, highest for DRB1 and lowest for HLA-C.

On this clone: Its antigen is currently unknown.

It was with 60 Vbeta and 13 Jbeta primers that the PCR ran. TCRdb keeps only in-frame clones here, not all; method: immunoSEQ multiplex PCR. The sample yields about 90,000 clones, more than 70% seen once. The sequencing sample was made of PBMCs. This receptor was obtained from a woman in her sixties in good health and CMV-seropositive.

The DNA of the CDR3 is TGTGCCAGCAGTAGACAGAATTATAATTCACCCCTCCACTTT. Encoded protein: CASSRQNYNSPLHF. This chain uses TRBV6-5 with TRBJ1-6; tentatively, D is TRBD1 (5 bases). The CDR3 extends over 14 amino acids. Per germline, CDR1 MNHEY and CDR2 SVGAGI. Trimming took off 5 bases at V and 4 bases at J, with 9 bases between the two ends.